This paragraph covers one T cell receptor beta chain sequence. The antigen is undetermined. This CDR3 is built from 14 residues. Germline CDR1 MNHNY, CDR2 SVGAGI (reference sequence). V lost 2 bases and J lost 1, with 8 bases in between. The data were obtained in a study of cytomegalovirus exposure and HLA in healthy donors. Study-level points and caveats: Follow-up analysis later connected one missense variant in DCLRE1C with trimming of TCR beta V- and J-genes. From TCR beta sequences, most subjects' HLA-A and HLA-B alleles were reportedly predicted accurately.

60 Vbeta and 13 Jbeta primers were used in PCR. Per the authors' pipeline: In a later analysis, the count reached 80 million or so unique TCR beta chains, with around 10 million shared. This table comes from immunoSEQ multiplex PCR, and its TCRdb copy is limited to in-frame clones, with some not included. Clone size and the V and J calls come from that table; the DNA yielded D and trimming. The table includes 150,000 to 200,000 clones, about 79% detected once. The TCR comes from a man aged 45 to 65 in good health and CMV-seropositive. The genes are TRBV6-6 and TRBJ2-5, with D possibly TRBD2 on 6 matching bases. Sequenced input: PBMCs. The CDR3, as DNA: TGTGCCAGCAGTTACGGCGGGGCCCAAGAGACCCAGTACTTC. Translating gives CASSYGGAQETQYF.